This T cell receptor (beta chain) was profiled in a study of Ad26.COV2.S vaccination and SARS-CoV-2 variants. Study observations and caveats: Vaccine recipients posted higher spike-specific TCR breadth than their placebo counterparts. Reported post-vaccination CD8+ and CD4+ T cell responses to spike showed substantial breadth.

The method was immunoSEQ multiplex PCR; TCRdb's version includes in-frame clones alone and lacks a portion of them. This sample carries about 350,000 clones, around 89% of them seen once, and the ten largest clones take 5%. Only a few counts were recorded for this clone. No antigen is known for it. Treatment specified: over 15 received Ad26.COV2.S at low or high dose, single or two shots; a few received placebo; per-sample allocation not given. Sampling was performed 63 days after the first vaccine or placebo injection. This CDR3 is built from 16 residues. CDR1 MGHRA and CDR2 YSYEKL come from the germline V gene. Trimming took 4 bases from V and 2 from J, leaving 14 bases between them.

The rearrangement links TRBV4-1 to TRBJ2-2; D not certain. The sequence derives from a person aged 18-60 years who received the Ad26.COV2.S COVID-19 vaccine or a placebo. The source material was peripheral blood, sampled in a trial of Ad26.COV2.S vaccine versus placebo. The chain's CDR3 is CASSPWSPQNTGELFF. In DNA form, the CDR3 reads TGCGCCAGCAGCCCCTGGAGCCCCCAAAACACCGGGGAGCTGTTTTTT.